The 20 T cell receptor beta chains below come from one sample, sequenced in a study of blood T cell repertoires in COVID-19. The table came from immunoSEQ multiplex PCR; TCRdb's copy has only in-frame clones and leaves some out. This table has 150,000 to 200,000 clones, approximately 86% appearing once. The sample comprised PBMCs or T cells enriched from blood (not recorded which). The source is a man aged 60 to 69 who had recovered from COVID-19.

J is TRBJ1-1 and V is TRBV19, with 7 bases aligning to TRBD1. CDR3 length: 13 residues. V lost 5 bases and J lost 7; bases outside the gene matches: 7. Germline CDR1 and CDR2: LNHDA and SQIVND (reference sequence). Here the CDR3 DNA reads TGTGCCAGTAGTGAGGGACAGAAAGATGAAGCTTTCTTT. Its protein product is CASSEGQKDEAFF.

This clone has only a few counts. V is TRBV5-1 and J is TRBJ1-4; 9 bases are a match to TRBD1. V trimming: 5 bases; J trimming: 4 bases; junction bases outside the gene matches: 6. Germline assignment: CDR1 SGHRS and CDR2 YFSETQ. This CDR3 spans 15 amino acids. The DNA for the CDR3 is TGCGCCAGCAGATCACAGGGGGCGATTAATGAAAAACTGTTTTTT. It codes for CASRSQGAINEKLFF. Full variable domain (outside the CDR3, taken from reference TRBV5-1 and TRBJ1-4): KAGVTQTPRYLIKTRGQQVTLSCSPISGHRSVSWYQQTPGQGLQFLFEYFSETQRNKGNFPGRFSGRQFSNSRSEMNVSTLELGDSALYLCASRSQGAINEKLFFGSGTQLSVL.

V usage is TRBV30 and J usage is TRBJ1-4; D ambiguous. Germline V gene sequence: CDR1 GTSNPN, CDR2 SVGIG (reference sequence). This CDR3 contains 15 residues. V shed 2 bases and J shed 4 bases, with 14 bases lying between them. This CDR3 is CAWSRRAWINEKLFF. The CDR3 bases are TGTGCCTGGAGTAGGAGGGCGTGGATTAATGAAAAACTGTTTTTT.

The CDR3, as DNA: TGCGCCAGCAGCGTGGACAGCAACACTGAAGCTTTCTTT. This translates into CASSVDSNTEAFF. The chain combines TRBV5-1 with TRBJ1-1; D might be TRBD1 (6 bases). The CDR3 totals 13 residues. V lost 4 bases and J 2 bases, leaving 9 bases between the germline ends. Germline V lookup: CDR1 SGHRS, CDR2 YFSETQ.

The gene calls are TRBV19 and TRBJ2-2; 10 bases are shared with TRBD2. The CDR3 is 13 amino acids. The V gene's germline CDR1 is LNHDA and CDR2 SQIVND (reference sequence). This chain's CDR3 is CVSHSGRPGELFF. The CDR3 DNA follows: TGTGTTTCGCATAGCGGGAGGCCCGGGGAGCTGTTTTTT.

The V call is TRBV5-4, the J call TRBJ2-4, with D possibly matching TRBD1 (5 bases). Trimming cost V 2 bases and J 7 bases, with 7 bases left between them. CDR3 length: 12 amino acids. Germline CDR1 and CDR2: SGHNT and YYREEE (reference sequence). CDR3 protein: CASSFQGNIQYF. The CDR3 bases are TGTGCCAGCAGCTTTCAGGGTAACATTCAGTACTTC.

This clone was seen once. The chain has TRBV5-4 and TRBJ1-4; tentatively, D is TRBD1 (5 bases). The CDR3 loop spans 11 amino acids. Trimming shortened V by 6 bases and J by 17 bases, and 17 bases separated the two germline ends. Germline CDR1 and CDR2: SGHNT and YYREEE (reference sequence). The CDR3 is CASIRPRGKFF. The CDR3 bases are TGTGCCAGCATACGCCCCCGGGGGAAATTTTTT.

V gene TRBV6-5 combines with J gene TRBJ2-3, with a weak D call TRBD1 (5 bases). The germline V gene encodes CDR1 MNHEY and CDR2 SVGAGI. Between the trimmed V and J ends, which lost 8 bases and 2 bases, there was a span of 8 bases. CDR3 size: 12 residues. CDR3 nucleotide sequence: TGTGCCAGCCAGGGTGACACAGATACGCAGTATTTT. Translating gives CASQGDTDTQYF.

V usage is TRBV18 and J usage is TRBJ2-1; 9 nucleotides line up with TRBD1. V lost 5 bases, J lost 5 bases, and 7 bases stayed unmatched. The CDR3 spans 15 residues. From germline, CDR1 is KGHSH and CDR2 LQKENI. The CDR3 bases are TGTGCCAGCTCATTCCGGGACAGGGATAACAATGAGCAGTTCTTC. Translated: CASSFRDRDNNEQFF.

This clone was counted between two and nine times. The chain carries TRBV18 and TRBJ1-5, with D possibly being TRBD1 (5 bases). CDR1 and CDR2 (germline): KGHSH, LQKENI. CDR3 length: 14 amino acids. V lost 3 bases and J 0 bases, leaving 6 bases between the germline ends. CDR3 region: CASSPDSSNQPQHF. CDR3 nucleotide sequence: TGTGCCAGCTCACCTGACAGTAGCAATCAGCCCCAGCATTTT.

This clone was seen a handful of times. The chain carries TRBV5-5 and TRBJ2-7; 7 positions agree with TRBD1. Germline values: CDR1 SGHKS, CDR2 YYEKEE (reference sequence). V dropped 3 bases and J dropped 0; count of bases not matched to a gene: 3. The CDR3 length is 14 residues. The CDR3 DNA sequence: TGTGCCAGCAGCTGGGGACAGAGCTCCTACGAGCAGTACTTC. Translation gives CASSWGQSSYEQYF. Filled out from reference TRBV5-5 and TRBJ2-7, the complete variable domain reads DAGVTQSPTHLIKTRGQQVTLRCSPISGHKSVSWYQQVLGQGPQFIFQYYEKEERGRGNFPDRFSARQFPNYSSELNVNALLLGDSALYLCASSWGQSSYEQYFGPGTRLTVT.

The V gene is TRBV9, the J gene TRBJ2-1; TRBD2 matches 14 bases. Germline values: CDR1 SGDLS, CDR2 YYNGEE. Losses at the gene ends were 0 bases for V and 6 bases for J; bases not matched to a gene: 17. The CDR3 has 21 amino acids. The CDR3 reads CASSVGVGGFGLAGGGNEQFF. The CDR3 nucleotides read TGTGCCAGCAGCGTAGGTGTAGGGGGTTTTGGACTAGCGGGAGGAGGCAATGAGCAGTTCTTC.

The V call is TRBV29-1, the J call TRBJ1-2; weak D call: TRBD1 (5 bases). This CDR3 contains 15 residues. Germline loops: CDR1 SQVTM, CDR2 ANQGSEA. The CDR3 loop reads CSSRVSGDPFHGYTF. CDR3 in DNA: TGCAGTAGTAGAGTCTCGGGGGATCCATTTCATGGCTACACCTTC.

This sequence joins TRBV12-3 or TRBV12-4 and TRBJ2-1, with 7 bases identical to TRBD1. The CDR3 is 11 residues long. The trim removed 6 bases at V and 13 bases at J, leaving 6 bases unmatched. Here the CDR3 reads CASSQTGIQFF. In DNA form, the CDR3 reads TGTGCCAGCAGCCAGACAGGGATTCAGTTCTTC.

The CDR3 bases are TGTGCCAGCAGTTTCGTCCAGGTCCAGCATTTT. Translating gives CASSFVQVQHF. The J gene is TRBJ1-5, the V gene TRBV28; no clear D gene. V lost 3 bases, J lost 12 bases, and 9 bases lay in between. The CDR3 spans 11 residues. CDR1 and CDR2 (germline): MDHEN, SYDVKM.

The rearrangement uses TRBV6-1 and TRBJ1-6; D call uncertain. Germline V CDR1 and CDR2: MNHNS, SASEGT. There are 20 residues in the CDR3. Trimming removed 2 bases from V and 10 bases from J, with 30 bases in between. The CDR3 bases are TGTGCCAGCAGTGAACAACCAAATGCGGCAGGACTAATGAGAGCGTCACCCCTCCACTTT. Translation: CASSEQPNAAGLMRASPLHF.

The chain carries TRBV5-1 and TRBJ2-1, with D perhaps TRBD2 (6 bases). The V and J ends lost 3 bases and 7 bases respectively, with 17 bases between them. Germline values: CDR1 SGHRS, CDR2 YFSETQ. This CDR3 contains 15 residues. The CDR3 DNA follows: TGCGCCAGCAGCTCGAGAGGACCGGAGGGGAATGAGCAGTTCTTC. It codes for CASSSRGPEGNEQFF. Variable domain in full (rest from reference TRBV5-1 and TRBJ2-1): KAGVTQTPRYLIKTRGQQVTLSCSPISGHRSVSWYQQTPGQGLQFLFEYFSETQRNKGNFPGRFSGRQFSNSRSEMNVSTLELGDSALYLCASSSRGPEGNEQFFGPGTRLTVL.

The chain is built from TRBV6-5 and TRBJ2-3; TRBD2 aligns across 7 bases. The J segment lost 1 base and the V segment lost 2 bases, leaving 3 bases of the junction unmatched. The CDR3 length is 15 residues. Germline V gene data show CDR1 as MNHEY and CDR2 as SVGAGI. The CDR3 is CASSYVLAGTDTQYF. Here the CDR3 DNA reads TGTGCCAGCAGTTACGTTCTAGCGGGCACAGATACGCAGTATTTT.

The chain couples TRBV19 to TRBJ1-6, with unresolved D. The CDR3 contains 11 residues. V shed 6 bases and J shed 7 bases, with 4 bases lying between them. CDR1 is LNHDA and CDR2 is SQIVND in the germline V gene (reference sequence). The chain's CDR3 is CASSQNSPLHF. The CDR3 DNA sequence: TGTGCCAGTAGCCAAAATTCACCCCTCCACTTT.

The J gene is TRBJ2-3, the V gene TRBV3-1 (or the pseudogene TRBV3-2); possibly TRBD1 for D (5 bases). Trimming took 0 bases from V and 15 from J, leaving 16 bases between them. The CDR3 has 13 amino acids. CDR1 is LGHDT, CDR2 YNNKEL, per germline (reference sequence). CDR3 in DNA: TGTGCCAGCAGCCAAGATGCTGGGGCGAAAGCATATTTT. Its translation: CASSQDAGAKAYF.